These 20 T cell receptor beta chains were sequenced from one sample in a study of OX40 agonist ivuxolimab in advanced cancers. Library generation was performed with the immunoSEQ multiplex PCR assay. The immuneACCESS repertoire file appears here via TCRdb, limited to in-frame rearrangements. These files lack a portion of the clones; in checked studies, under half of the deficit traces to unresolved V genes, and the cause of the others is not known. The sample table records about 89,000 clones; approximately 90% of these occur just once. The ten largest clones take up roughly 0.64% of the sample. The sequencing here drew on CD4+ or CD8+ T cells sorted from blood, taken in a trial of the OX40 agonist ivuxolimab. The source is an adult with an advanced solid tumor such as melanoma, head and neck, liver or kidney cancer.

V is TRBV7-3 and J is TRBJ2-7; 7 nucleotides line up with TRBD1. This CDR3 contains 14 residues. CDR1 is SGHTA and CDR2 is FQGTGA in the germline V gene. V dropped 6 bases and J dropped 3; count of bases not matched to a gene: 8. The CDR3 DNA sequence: TGTGCCAGCAGGAGAACCGGGACAGACTACGAGCAGTACTTC. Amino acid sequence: CASRRTGTDYEQYF.

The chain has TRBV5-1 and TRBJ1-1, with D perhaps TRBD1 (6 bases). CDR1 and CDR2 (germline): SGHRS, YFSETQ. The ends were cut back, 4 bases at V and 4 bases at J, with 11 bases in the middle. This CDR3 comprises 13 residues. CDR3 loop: CASSIEGVTEAFF. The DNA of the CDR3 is TGCGCCAGCAGCATTGAGGGGGTCACTGAAGCTTTCTTT.

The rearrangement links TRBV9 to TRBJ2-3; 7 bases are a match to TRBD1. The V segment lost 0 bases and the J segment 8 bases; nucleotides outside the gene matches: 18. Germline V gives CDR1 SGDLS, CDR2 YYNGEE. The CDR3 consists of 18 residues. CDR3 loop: CASSVAEGAGAIQGTQYF. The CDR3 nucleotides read TGTGCCAGCAGCGTAGCTGAGGGGGCAGGGGCCATTCAGGGTACGCAGTATTTT.

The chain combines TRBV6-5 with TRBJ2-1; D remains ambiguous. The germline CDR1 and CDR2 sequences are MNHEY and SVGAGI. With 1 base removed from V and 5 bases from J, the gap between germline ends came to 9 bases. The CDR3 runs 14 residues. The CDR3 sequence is CASSYWSRDNEQFF. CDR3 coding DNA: TGTGCCAGCAGTTACTGGTCGAGAGACAATGAGCAGTTCTTC.

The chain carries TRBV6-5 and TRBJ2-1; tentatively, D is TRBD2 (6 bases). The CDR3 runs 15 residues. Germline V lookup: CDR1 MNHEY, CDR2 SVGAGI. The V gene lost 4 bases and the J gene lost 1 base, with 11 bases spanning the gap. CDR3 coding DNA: TGTGCCAGCAGTTCCACGGGGGATTCCTACAATGAGCAGTTCTTC. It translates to CASSSTGDSYNEQFF.

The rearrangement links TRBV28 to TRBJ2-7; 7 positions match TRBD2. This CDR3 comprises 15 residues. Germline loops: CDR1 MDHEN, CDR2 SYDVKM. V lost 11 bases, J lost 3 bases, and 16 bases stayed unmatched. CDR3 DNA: TGTGCCTCCCAAGCCACGGGGGGTCCTTTCTACGAGCAGTACTTC. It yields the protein CASQATGGPFYEQYF.

The CDR3, as DNA: TGTGCCAGCAGTTCCGACACGGCTGGAAACACCATATATTTT. This sequence encodes CASSSDTAGNTIYF. The gene calls are TRBV6-6 and TRBJ1-3; D is ambiguous. In germline, CDR1 is MNHNY, CDR2 SVGAGI (reference sequence). Trimming removed 4 bases at V and 2 bases at J, with 9 bases between. The CDR3 contains 14 residues.

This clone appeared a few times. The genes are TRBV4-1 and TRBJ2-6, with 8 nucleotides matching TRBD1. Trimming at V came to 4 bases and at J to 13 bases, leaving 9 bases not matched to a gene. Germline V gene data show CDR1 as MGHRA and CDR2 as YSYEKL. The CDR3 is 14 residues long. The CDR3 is CASSPRTGQYVLTF. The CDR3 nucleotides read TGCGCCAGCAGCCCCCGGACAGGGCAATATGTCCTGACTTTC.

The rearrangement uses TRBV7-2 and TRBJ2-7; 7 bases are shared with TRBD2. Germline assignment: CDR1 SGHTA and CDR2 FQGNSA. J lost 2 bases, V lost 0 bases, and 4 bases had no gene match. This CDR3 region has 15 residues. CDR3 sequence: CASSLAASGAYEQYF. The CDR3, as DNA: TGTGCCAGCAGCTTAGCAGCTAGCGGTGCCTACGAGCAGTACTTC.

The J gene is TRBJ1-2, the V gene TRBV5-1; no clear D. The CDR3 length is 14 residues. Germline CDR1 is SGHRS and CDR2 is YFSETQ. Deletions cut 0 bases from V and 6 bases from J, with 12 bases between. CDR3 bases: TGCGCCAGCAGCTTGGACGCGGATGGGAATGGCTACACCTTC. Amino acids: CASSLDADGNGYTF.

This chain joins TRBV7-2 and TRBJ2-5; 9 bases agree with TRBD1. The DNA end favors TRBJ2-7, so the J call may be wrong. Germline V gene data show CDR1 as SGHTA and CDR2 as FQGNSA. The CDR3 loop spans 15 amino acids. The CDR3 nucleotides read TGTGCCAGCAGCTTGTTGGGGGACAGGGCATACGAGCAGTACTTC. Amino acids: CASSLLGDRAYEQYF.

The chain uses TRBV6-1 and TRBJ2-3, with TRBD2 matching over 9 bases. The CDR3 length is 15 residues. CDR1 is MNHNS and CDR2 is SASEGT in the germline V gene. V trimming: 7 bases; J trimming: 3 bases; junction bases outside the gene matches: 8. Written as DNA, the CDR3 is TGTGCCAGCAACCCCTCAGCGGGAGGAACAGATACGCAGTATTTT. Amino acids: CASNPSAGGTDTQYF.

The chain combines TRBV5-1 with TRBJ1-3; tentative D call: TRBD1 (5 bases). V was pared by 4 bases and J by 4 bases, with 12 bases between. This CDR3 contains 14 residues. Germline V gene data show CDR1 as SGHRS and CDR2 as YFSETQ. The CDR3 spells CASSLQGTGNTIYF. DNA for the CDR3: TGCGCCAGCAGCCTCCAGGGAACAGGAAACACCATATATTTT.

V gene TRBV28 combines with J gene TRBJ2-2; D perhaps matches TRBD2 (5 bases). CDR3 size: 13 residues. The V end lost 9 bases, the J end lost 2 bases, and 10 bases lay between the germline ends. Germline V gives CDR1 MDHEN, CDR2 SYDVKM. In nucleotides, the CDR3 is TGTGCCAGTCGCCCGGGAAACACCGGGGAGCTGTTTTTT. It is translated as CASRPGNTGELFF.

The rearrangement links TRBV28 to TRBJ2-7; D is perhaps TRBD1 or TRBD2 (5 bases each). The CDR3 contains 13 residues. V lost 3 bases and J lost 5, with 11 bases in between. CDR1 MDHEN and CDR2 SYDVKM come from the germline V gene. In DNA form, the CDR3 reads TGTGCCAGCAGTTTCCCCGGGACGGACGAGCAGTACTTC. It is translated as CASSFPGTDEQYF.

Here the CDR3 reads CSSMGGPHEQYF. As DNA, the CDR3 is TGCAGCTCAATGGGGGGTCCCCACGAGCAGTACTTC. The J gene is TRBJ2-7, the V gene TRBV29-1; possible D gene TRBD2, 6 bases. Looked up from germline, CDR1 is SQVTM and CDR2 is ANQGSEA. V lost 8 bases and J lost 5, with 16 bases in between. CDR3 length: 12 residues.

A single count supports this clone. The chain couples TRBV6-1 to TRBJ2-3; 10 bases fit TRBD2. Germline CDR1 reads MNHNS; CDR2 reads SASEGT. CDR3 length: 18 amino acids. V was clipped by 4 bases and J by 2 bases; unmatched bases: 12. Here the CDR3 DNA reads TGTGCCAGCAGTGGAAGTCGACTAGCGGGCGAAAACACAGATACGCAGTATTTT. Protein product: CASSGSRLAGENTDTQYF.

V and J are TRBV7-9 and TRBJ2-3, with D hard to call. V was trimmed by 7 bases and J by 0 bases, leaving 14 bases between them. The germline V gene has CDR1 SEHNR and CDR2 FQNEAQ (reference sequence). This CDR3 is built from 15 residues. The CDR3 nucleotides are TGTGCCAGCACTTACGGTGGCGGTAGCACAGATACGCAGTATTTT. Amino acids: CASTYGGGSTDTQYF.

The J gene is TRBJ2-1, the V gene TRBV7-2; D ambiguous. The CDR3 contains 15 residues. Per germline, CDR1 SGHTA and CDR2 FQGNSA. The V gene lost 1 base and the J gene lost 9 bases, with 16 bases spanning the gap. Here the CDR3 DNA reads TGTGCCAGCAGCTTAGGTACGGGCGTGTACTTTGAGCAGTTCTTC. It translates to CASSLGTGVYFEQFF.

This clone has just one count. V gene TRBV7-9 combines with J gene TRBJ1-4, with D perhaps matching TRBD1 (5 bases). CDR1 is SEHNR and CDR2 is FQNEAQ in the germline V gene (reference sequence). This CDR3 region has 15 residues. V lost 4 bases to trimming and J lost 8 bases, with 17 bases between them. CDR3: CASSSQGGVGEKLFF. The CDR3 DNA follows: TGTGCCAGCAGCTCCCAGGGTGGCGTCGGAGAAAAACTGTTTTTT.